The rows below give T cell receptor beta chains drawn from one sample of a study of immune cell composition in non-small cell lung cancer. Produced via immunoSEQ multiplex PCR; TCRdb's table is partial and in-frame only. The table includes approximately 3,500 clones, 70% to 85% detected once. Sequences were obtained from lung tumor tissue. These receptors originate from a human donor with non-small cell lung cancer. CDR3s include the opening cysteine and the closing phenylalanine or tryptophan. The D gene is left open where the match is weak. Clone size, where shown, is once, few, many, or a class for clones that have expanded.

V	length	D	J	size	DNA	CDR3
TRBV28	16	TRBD2	TRBJ2-3	-	TGTGCCAGTATCGGCGGGAGAATTGAGAACACAGATACGCAGTATTTT	CASIGGRIENTDTQYF
TRBV5-6	14	-	TRBJ2-7	-	TGTGCCAGCAGCGGAACAGTAGGGGGCTACGAGCAGTACTTC	CASSGTVGGYEQYF
TRBV10-3	13	-	TRBJ1-5	large	TGTGCCATCAGCCCGGAGGGGAATCAGCCCCAGCATTTT	CAISPEGNQPQHF
TRBV2	16	-	TRBJ2-3	-	TGTGCCAGCAGTGAAGCCCCCTCGACTAGTACAGATACGCAGTATTTT	CASSEAPSTSTDTQYF
TRBV11-3	18	TRBD1	TRBJ2-6	once	TGTGCCAGCAGCCCGGGACAGGCAAAGAGCTCTGGGGCCAACGTCCTGACTTTC	CASSPGQAKSSGANVLTF
TRBV6-1	13	-	TRBJ1-5	-	TGTGCCAGCAGTGAACAGAGAGGTCAGCCCCAGCATTTT	CASSEQRGQPQHF
TRBV18	15	TRBD1	TRBJ1-1	-	TGTGCCAGCTCCCCAACAGGGGGACGAGAGACTGAAGCTTTCTTT	CASSPTGGRETEAFF
TRBV19	14	-	TRBJ1-2	-	TGTGCCAGTAGTATCCGGAGTATTAACTATGGCTACACCTTC	CASSIRSINYGYTF
TRBV6-5	15	TRBD2	TRBJ2-7	-	TGTGCCAGCAGTCACCGGACTAGTGGCTTTTACGAGCAGTACTTC	CASSHRTSGFYEQYF
TRBV27	13	-	TRBJ1-1	-	TGTGCCAGCAGTTTAAAGCCGAACACTGAAGCTTTCTTT	CASSLKPNTEAFF
TRBV11-2	11	-	TRBJ2-7	-	TGTGCCAGCAGCTCCCGCTACGAGCAGTACTTC	CASSSRYEQYF
TRBV28	14	-	TRBJ2-5	-	TGTGCCAGCAGTTCTCAGGGCCCAACAGAGACCCAGTACTTC	CASSSQGPTETQYF
TRBV5-1	15	TRBD1	TRBJ1-1	-	TGCGCCAGCAGCTTGGACTCGACAGGGCTCACTGAAGCTTTCTTT	CASSLDSTGLTEAFF
TRBV2	16	TRBD1	TRBJ1-6	-	TGTGCCAGCAAGTCTGGTGGACAGGGGAGAAATTCACCCCTCCACTTT	CASKSGGQGRNSPLHF
TRBV11-3	13	-	TRBJ1-1	-	TGTGCCAGCTCACAGGGTTCGAACACTGAAGCTTTCTTT	CASSQGSNTEAFF
TRBV7-2	15	-	TRBJ1-1	-	TGTGCCAGCAGCTTATACGAGGTTGGAAACACTGAAGCTTTCTTT	CASSLYEVGNTEAFF
TRBV18	14	TRBD2	TRBJ2-1	-	TGTGCCAGCTCACCACCGGGACTAGCGGGAGATCAGTTCTTC	CASSPPGLAGDQFF
TRBV30	15	TRBD1	TRBJ1-5	-	TGTGCCTGGAGTCGGGGACAGGGGAGCAATCAGCCCCAGCATTTT	CAWSRGQGSNQPQHF
TRBV5-1	15	TRBD2	TRBJ2-1	-	TGCGCCAGCAGCTCGGGACTAGCGGGAGACAATGAGCAGTTCTTC	CASSSGLAGDNEQFF
TRBV28	14	-	TRBJ1-2	-	TGTGCCAGCAGCCCCCCGACAGGTGGTCAGGGCTACACCTTC	CASSPPTGGQGYTF
TRBV28	15	-	TRBJ1-1	-	TGTGCCAGCAGTCCGGGTTCCCAGGGTGACACTGAAGCTTTCTTT	CASSPGSQGDTEAFF
TRBV11-3	15	-	TRBJ2-1	-	TGTGCCAGCAGCTTAGATCCCGAGCGGAGCAATGAGCAGTTCTTC	CASSLDPERSNEQFF
TRBV6-1	12	TRBD1	TRBJ1-2	few	TGTGCCAGCCGACAGGGAAACTATGGCTACACCTTC	CASRQGNYGYTF
TRBV5-4	15	TRBD1	TRBJ2-2	-	TGTGCCAGCAGCCCACGACAGGGGATCACCGGGGAGCTGTTTTTT	CASSPRQGITGELFF
TRBV1	19	-	TRBJ2-1	-	TGCACCAGCAGACGCCCCGTATTCCAGGGACTCCTCTCCTACAATGAGCAGTTCTTC	CTSRRPVFQGLLSYNEQFF
TRBV18	14	-	TRBJ1-2	few	TGTGCCAGCTCTCTGACCTCCAGGGACTATGGCTACACCTTC	CASSLTSRDYGYTF
TRBV7-2	18	TRBD1	TRBJ1-4	-	TGTGCCAGCAGCCCCCGGAGGACAGGGCGCGATGGCGATGAAAAACTGTTTTTT	CASSPRRTGRDGDEKLFF
TRBV5-1	14	-	TRBJ1-1	-	TGCGCCAGCAGTTGGGGGGGGGACGGATCCGAAGCTTTCTTT	CASSWGGDGSEAFF
TRBV25-1	15	-	TRBJ2-7	-	TGTGCCAGCAGTGATTCGGGCAGGGTGCCCTACGAGCAGTACTTC	CASSDSGRVPYEQYF
TRBV7-3	13	-	TRBJ2-5	-	TGTGCCAGCAGCTTTAATCCCGGTGAGACCCAGTACTTC	CASSFNPGETQYF
TRBV2	15	-	TRBJ2-5	-	TGTGCCAGCAGTCGCCGCCAGTCGTACCAAGAGACCCAGTACTTC	CASSRRQSYQETQYF
TRBV2	12	TRBD1	TRBJ2-7	few	TGTGCCGAGGGCGGGGACAGGGACGAGCAGTACTTC	CAEGGDRDEQYF
TRBV19	13	TRBD1	TRBJ2-3	-	TGTGCCAGTAGGGACAGGGTCACAGATACGCAGTATTTT	CASRDRVTDTQYF
TRBV28	16	-	TRBJ2-4	-	TGTGCCAGCAGTTTGAGGGCGCCTCTAGCCAAAAACATTCAGTACTTC	CASSLRAPLAKNIQYF
TRBV28	17	TRBD1	TRBJ2-7	-	TGTGCCAGCAGTTTAGTAATAAGGACAGGGGGGGCCTACGAGCAGTACTTC	CASSLVIRTGGAYEQYF
TRBV30	15	-	TRBJ1-5	-	TGTGCCTGGAGTGAGGCACAGGCTCGCAATCAGCCCCAGCATTTT	CAWSEAQARNQPQHF
TRBV27	12	-	TRBJ2-5	-	TGTGCCAGCAGCCATCCACAAGAGACCCAGTACTTC	CASSHPQETQYF